This TCR beta chain appears in the sequencing data of a study of immune evolution from preneoplasia to lung adenocarcinoma. This clone was detected once. The antigen is unknown. Study results and caveats: Later-stage lesions appeared to have more T cells, more diversity, less clonality.

Some clones are missing from TCRdb's copy, which holds only in-frame ones; the method was immunoSEQ multiplex PCR. The sample includes 7,000 or so clones, 60% to 80% of them seen just once. There are 13 residues in the CDR3. V shed 1 base and J shed 4 bases, with 5 bases lying between them. The germline V gene has CDR1 SGHTA and CDR2 FQGNSA. Resections took place in Japan or China from 2014 to 2017. The J gene is TRBJ1-5, the V gene TRBV7-2; D remains ambiguous. This receptor was taken from a person aged 70 to 85 with lung adenocarcinoma. The sequencing input was FFPE adjacent normal lung tissue. CDR3 loop: CASSLGQNQPQHF. In nucleotides, the CDR3 is TGTGCCAGCAGCTTAGGCCAGAATCAGCCCCAGCATTTT.